A selection of T cell receptor beta chains follows, all from one sample in a study. TCRdb used MiXCR to reprocess the 5' RACE reads, holding one entry per CDR3 protein. Among over 45,000 distinct CDR3 sequences listed, less than 30% were seen once. Sequences were obtained from tumor-infiltrating Tregs sorted from the breast tumor. These receptor sequences come from a female donor with breast cancer. The conserved cysteine and the conserved F or W are not part of the CDR3 here.

v_gene: TRBV7-2
CDR3aa: ASRRDPSGANVLT

v_gene: TRBV4-1
CDR3aa: ASSQDSAAYYGYT

v_gene: TRBV27
CDR3aa: ASSRLADHSLSLDTQY

v_gene: TRBV6-2/TRBV6-3
CDR3aa: ASTPPEGLNQPQH

v_gene: TRBV11-2
CDR3aa: ASSLGGNYEQY

v_gene: TRBV5-1
CDR3aa: ASSDHRANTGELF

v_gene: TRBV6-1
CDR3aa: ASSEALAGGPDTQY

v_gene: TRBV27
CDR3aa: ASSLRTGTSGANVLT

v_gene: TRBV7-2
CDR3aa: ASSLQGTAAEKLF

v_gene: TRBV10-1
CDR3aa: ASSESGYEQY

v_gene: TRBV5-1
CDR3aa: ASSFVGRVGTDTQY

v_gene: TRBV24-1
CDR3aa: ATKNRPGLNTGELF

v_gene: TRBV7-2
CDR3aa: ASSAGQGQNIQY

v_gene: TRBV10-3
CDR3aa: AISENAGELF

v_gene: TRBV12-3/TRBV12-4
CDR3aa: ASSPPSGFGGRRTEAF

v_gene: TRBV25-1
CDR3aa: ASSDGLAGPKETQY

v_gene: TRBV7-3
CDR3aa: ASSRSTNSGNTIY

v_gene: TRBV5-1
CDR3aa: ANSLEAGRGGELF

v_gene: TRBV6-2/TRBV6-3
CDR3aa: ASSSQTSGRAVYEQY

v_gene: TRBV4-2
CDR3aa: ASSRGTPGAPYEQY

v_gene: TRBV5-1
CDR3aa: ASSLFQNQPQH

v_gene: TRBV4-2
CDR3aa: ASSQVDRKGGSPLH

v_gene: TRBV12-3/TRBV12-4
CDR3aa: ASSLSSYGTQY

v_gene: TRBV6-2/TRBV6-3
CDR3aa: ASSKTTVAGETQY

v_gene: TRBV7-2
CDR3aa: ASSFRWNTEAF

v_gene: TRBV4-1
CDR3aa: ASSQERGQLGLAREQY

v_gene: TRBV4-1
CDR3aa: ASSQLEGQWNGQF

v_gene: TRBV5-1
CDR3aa: ASSLDGPAGREQF

v_gene: TRBV18
CDR3aa: ASSPRGENTEAF

v_gene: TRBV10-3
CDR3aa: AIGASTGASRETQY

v_gene: TRBV20-1
CDR3aa: SASGGGTNNEQF

v_gene: TRBV12-3/TRBV12-4
CDR3aa: ASSGGQGQGQETQY

v_gene: TRBV20-1
CDR3aa: SATGQGQNNEQF

v_gene: TRBV24-1
CDR3aa: ATSDQDPTTHGELF